This T cell receptor beta chain originates from a study of blood T cells in healthy people across ages. The germline V and J ends were trimmed by 0 bases and 0 bases, with 12 bases remaining between them. There are 16 residues in the CDR3. Germline V CDR1 and CDR2: DFQATT, SNEGSKA (reference sequence). Primers used in a second PCR of roughly 6 to 12 cycles were a sample-barcoded 5' primer and a J-beta primer mix. In TCRdb, the 5' RACE reads were re-called with MiXCR into one record per CDR3 protein. The profile shows about 780,000 distinct CDR3 sequences, roughly 24% of them singletons. The same specimen was also included in a second study, on T cells of mothers and their children.

The receptor's source is a boy aged 5-17 years in good health. Material for sequencing was blood. The V and J genes are TRBV20-1 and TRBJ2-1; D not resolved. CDR3: CSARDRYFSSYNEQFF. The CDR3 DNA reads TGCAGTGCTAGAGACCGGTACTTTAGCTCCTACAATGAGCAGTTCTTC.